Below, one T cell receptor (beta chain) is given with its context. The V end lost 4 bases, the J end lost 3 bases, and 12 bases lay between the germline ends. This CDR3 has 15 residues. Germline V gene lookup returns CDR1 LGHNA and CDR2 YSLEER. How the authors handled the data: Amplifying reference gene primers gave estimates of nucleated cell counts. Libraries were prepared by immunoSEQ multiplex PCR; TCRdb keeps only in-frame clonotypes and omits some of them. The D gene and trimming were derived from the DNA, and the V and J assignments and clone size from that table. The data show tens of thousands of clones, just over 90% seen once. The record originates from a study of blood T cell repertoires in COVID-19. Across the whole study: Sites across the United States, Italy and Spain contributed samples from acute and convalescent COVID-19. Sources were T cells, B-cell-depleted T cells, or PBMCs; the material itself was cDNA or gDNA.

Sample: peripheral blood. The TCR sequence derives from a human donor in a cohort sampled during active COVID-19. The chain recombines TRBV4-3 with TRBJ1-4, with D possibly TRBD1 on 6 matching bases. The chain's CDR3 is CASSLSRGANEKLFF. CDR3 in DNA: TGCGCCAGCAGCCTGAGCAGGGGAGCTAATGAAAAACTGTTTTTT.